This entry lists 25 T cell receptor beta chains sequenced from one sample in a study of OX40 agonist ivuxolimab in advanced cancers. Only in-frame clones appear in the TCRdb table, and some are missing; sequencing was by immunoSEQ multiplex PCR. Of more than 35,000 clones in the sample, 75% to 90% were seen once. The sequencing here drew on CD4+ or CD8+ T cells sorted from blood, taken in a trial of the OX40 agonist ivuxolimab. These receptors came from an adult with an advanced solid tumor such as melanoma, head and neck, liver or kidney cancer.

J is TRBJ1-2 and V is TRBV29-1; weak D call: TRBD1 (6 bases). Trimming cost V 3 bases and J 6 bases, with 14 bases left between them. Germline assignment: CDR1 SQVTM and CDR2 ANQGSEA. The CDR3 runs 13 residues. The CDR3 here is CSVDTGTRDGYTF. The CDR3, as DNA: TGCAGCGTTGATACAGGGACGCGAGATGGCTACACCTTC.

The chain carries TRBV19 and TRBJ1-6; D is undetermined. Trimming cost V 7 bases and J 2 bases, with 18 bases left between them. From germline, CDR1 is LNHDA and CDR2 SQIVND (reference sequence). The CDR3 runs 17 residues. Here the CDR3 DNA reads TGTGCCAGTATGGAGCAGGATGATGGGGCCTATAATTCACCCCTCCACTTT. It translates to CASMEQDDGAYNSPLHF.

The rearrangement links TRBV9 to TRBJ2-7; no definite D call. Deletions cut 3 bases from V and 7 bases from J, with 17 bases between. Germline CDR1 SGDLS, CDR2 YYNGEE. This CDR3 has 14 amino acids. This CDR3 is CASSARSLVHEQYF. The CDR3 bases are TGTGCCAGCAGCGCCCGCTCTCTAGTACATGAGCAGTACTTC.

This chain connects TRBV10-3 to TRBJ2-1; TRBD2 matches at 10 bases. The CDR3 totals 17 residues. V dropped 2 bases and J dropped 3; count of bases not matched to a gene: 7. The germline V gene encodes CDR1 ENHRY and CDR2 SYGVKD. CDR3 in amino acids: CAISEGASGRVYNEQFF. CDR3 bases: TGTGCCATCAGTGAGGGGGCTAGCGGGAGAGTCTACAATGAGCAGTTCTTC.

This clone came up a few times. J is TRBJ1-1 and V is TRBV7-6; D call uncertain. The germline V gene encodes CDR1 SGHVS and CDR2 FNYEAQ. Deletions cut 0 bases from V and 3 bases from J, with 5 bases between. This CDR3 is 13 amino acids long. The CDR3: CASSLAGDTEAFF. The DNA of the CDR3 is TGTGCCAGCAGCTTAGCAGGAGACACTGAAGCTTTCTTT.

This clone has just a few counts. The chain joins TRBV5-1 to TRBJ2-7, with TRBD2 matching 11 bases. Trimming at V came to 4 bases and at J to 2 bases, leaving 5 bases not matched to a gene. Germline V lookup: CDR1 SGHRS, CDR2 YFSETQ. There are 15 residues in the CDR3. The CDR3 sequence: CASSGGTSGPYEQYF. The CDR3 DNA follows: TGCGCCAGCAGCGGTGGGACTAGCGGACCCTACGAGCAGTACTTC.

This sequence joins TRBV7-6 and TRBJ1-2, with 7 bases identical to TRBD1. The germline V gene encodes CDR1 SGHVS and CDR2 FNYEAQ. J gave up 1 base and V 1 base, and 3 bases lay outside the gene matches. The CDR3 consists of 15 residues. The DNA of the CDR3 is TGTGCCAGCAGCTTAGAGACAGGGAGTAACTATGGCTACACCTTC. Residues: CASSLETGSNYGYTF.

This clone was seen a few times. V gene TRBV9 combines with J gene TRBJ1-1; possible D gene TRBD1, 6 bases. This CDR3 comprises 16 residues. The V end lost 0 bases, the J end lost 0 bases, and 12 bases lay between the germline ends. The germline CDR1 and CDR2 sequences are SGDLS and YYNGEE. The CDR3 reads CASSVEPGALNTEAFF. In DNA form, the CDR3 reads TGTGCCAGCAGCGTAGAACCGGGGGCCCTGAACACTGAAGCTTTCTTT.

The chain combines TRBV15 with TRBJ2-7, with TRBD1 identical over 11 bases. The ends lost 4 bases at V and 6 bases at J; junction bases unmatched: 5. The germline V gene has CDR1 LNHNV and CDR2 YYDKDF (reference sequence). There are 14 residues in the CDR3. The CDR3 sequence: CATSTGQGAIEQYF. CDR3 DNA sequence: TGTGCCACCAGCACCGGACAGGGGGCCATCGAGCAGTACTTC.

V usage is TRBV27 and J usage is TRBJ1-2; D remains ambiguous. The CDR3 is 13 amino acids. Germline values: CDR1 MNHEY, CDR2 SMNVEV (reference sequence). Trimming shortened V by 2 bases and J by 8 bases, and 12 bases separated the two germline ends. The CDR3 protein is CASSLTPGRGYTF. The CDR3, as DNA: TGTGCCAGCAGTTTAACCCCAGGCAGGGGCTACACCTTC.

On this clone: The sample carries other DNA sequences with the same CDR3. The V call is TRBV5-1, the J call TRBJ2-7, with no clear D. Germline CDR1 reads SGHRS; CDR2 reads YFSETQ. Trimming took 0 bases from V and 4 from J, leaving 2 bases between them. CDR3 length: 11 residues. DNA of the CDR3: TGCGCCAGCAGCTTGGGTTACGAGCAGTACTTC. This codes for CASSLGYEQYF. The entire variable domain, with the rest obtained from reference TRBV5-1 and TRBJ2-7, is as follows: KAGVTQTPRYLIKTRGQQVTLSCSPISGHRSVSWYQQTPGQGLQFLFEYFSETQRNKGNFPGRFSGRQFSNSRSEMNVSTLELGDSALYLCASSLGYEQYFGPGTRLTVT.

The chain combines TRBV7-9 with TRBJ2-3, with D possibly TRBD1 on 5 matching bases. V shed 5 bases and J shed 2 bases, with 23 bases lying between them. Germline CDR1 SEHNR, CDR2 FQNEAQ (reference sequence). CDR3 length equals 18 residues. CDR3 in amino acids: CASSPRGRPNPSTDTQYF. The CDR3 nucleotides read TGTGCCAGCAGCCCAAGGGGCAGGCCGAACCCTTCCACAGATACGCAGTATTTT. Full variable domain (remainder filled in from reference TRBV7-9 and TRBJ2-3): DTGVSQNPRHKITKRGQNVTFRCDPISEHNRLYWYRQTLGQGPEFLTYFQNEAQLEKSRLLSDRFSAERPKGSFSTLEIQRTEQGDSAMYLCASSPRGRPNPSTDTQYFGPGTRLTVL.

J is TRBJ1-1 and V is TRBV19; weak D call: TRBD1 (6 bases). CDR3 length equals 14 residues. Germline CDR1 reads LNHDA; CDR2 reads SQIVND (reference sequence). Trimming removed 5 bases from V and 0 bases from J, with 10 bases in between. The CDR3 here is CASSVRGMNTEAFF. For the CDR3, the DNA is TGTGCCAGTAGTGTCAGGGGCATGAACACTGAAGCTTTCTTT. The full variable domain, completed using reference TRBV19 and TRBJ1-1, is DGGITQSPKYLFRKEGQNVTLSCEQNLNHDAMYWYRQDPGQGLRLIYYSQIVNDFQKGDIAEGYSVSREKKESFPLTVTSAQKNPTAFYLCASSVRGMNTEAFFGQGTRLTVV.

V gene TRBV11-2 combines with J gene TRBJ2-2; 8 bases fit TRBD1. Per the germline V gene, CDR1 is SGHAT and CDR2 is FQNNGV. The junction had 7 bases not matched to a gene; V was cut back by 2 bases and J by 5 bases. The CDR3 spans 16 residues. This chain's CDR3 is CASSLLRTGITGELFF. In DNA, the CDR3 is TGTGCCAGCAGCTTACTACGGACAGGGATAACCGGGGAGCTGTTTTTT.

The rearrangement uses TRBV7-9 and TRBJ2-1, with a weak D call TRBD1 (5 bases). Trimming removed 2 bases at V and 4 bases at J, with 15 bases between. CDR3 length equals 16 residues. Germline V gives CDR1 SEHNR, CDR2 FQNEAQ (reference sequence). The CDR3 DNA sequence: TGTGCCAGCAGCTTACGTGGACAAAGACCATACAATGAGCAGTTCTTC. Its protein is CASSLRGQRPYNEQFF. Together with reference TRBV7-9 and TRBJ2-1, the CDR3 gives the full variable domain: DTGVSQNPRHKITKRGQNVTFRCDPISEHNRLYWYRQTLGQGPEFLTYFQNEAQLEKSRLLSDRFSAERPKGSFSTLEIQRTEQGDSAMYLCASSLRGQRPYNEQFFGPGTRLTVL.

J is TRBJ2-1 and V is TRBV5-8; unclear D gene. V lost 0 bases to trimming and J lost 4 bases, with 5 bases between them. The CDR3 consists of 13 residues. From germline, CDR1 is SGHTS and CDR2 YDEGEE. The CDR3 protein is CASSLDLYNEQFF. The CDR3 nucleotides are TGTGCCAGCAGCTTGGATCTTTACAATGAGCAGTTCTTC.

This clone was found a few times. The chain carries TRBV5-1 and TRBJ2-7; weak D call: TRBD1 (7 bases). Trimming stripped 4 bases from V and 2 bases from J, with 16 bases between. This CDR3 is built from 15 residues. Germline V gene data show CDR1 as SGHRS and CDR2 as YFSETQ. The CDR3 sequence is CASSPGAGGPYEQYF. As DNA, the CDR3 is TGCGCCAGCAGCCCGGGGGCAGGGGGTCCCTACGAGCAGTACTTC.

J is TRBJ2-7 and V is TRBV28; weak D call: TRBD2 (5 bases). The CDR3 is 14 residues long. Germline assignment: CDR1 MDHEN and CDR2 SYDVKM. Deletions cut 4 bases from V and 5 bases from J, with 15 bases between. For the CDR3, the DNA is TGTGCCAGCAGTTCCCCCGAGGGTTCGGACGAGCAGTACTTC. Translated: CASSSPEGSDEQYF.

This rearrangement joins TRBV4-3 to TRBJ1-3, with a weak D call TRBD1 (5 bases). Trimming left V 0 bases short and J 0 bases short, with 12 bases between. Germline loops: CDR1 LGHNA, CDR2 YSLEER. The length of the CDR3 is 17 residues. CDR3 amino acids: CASSQERSGRSGNTIYF. The CDR3, as DNA: TGCGCCAGCAGCCAAGAGAGGTCAGGGCGCTCTGGAAACACCATATATTTT.

The rearrangement links TRBV15 to TRBJ1-4; 7 nucleotides line up with TRBD1. This CDR3 spans 14 amino acids. CDR1 is LNHNV, CDR2 YYDKDF, per germline (reference sequence). V was clipped by 5 bases and J by 7 bases; unmatched bases: 7. The CDR3 DNA follows: TGTGCCACCAGCGCCGACAGGGAACGTGAAAAACTGTTTTTT. As protein: CATSADREREKLFF.

This rearrangement joins TRBV7-9 to TRBJ1-5; unclear D gene. The CDR3 spans 15 residues. Trimming pared 1 base from V and 1 base from J, leaving 8 bases between. The germline V gene encodes CDR1 SEHNR and CDR2 FQNEAQ (reference sequence). CDR3 nucleotide sequence: TGTGCCAGCAGCTTAGTCGGGCCCAGCAATCAGCCCCAGCATTTT. It yields the protein CASSLVGPSNQPQHF.

This chain connects TRBV19 to TRBJ1-6; D is unresolved. V was clipped by 4 bases and J by 11 bases, with 18 bases between them. Germline V gene sequence: CDR1 LNHDA, CDR2 SQIVND (reference sequence). The CDR3 runs to 15 residues. The CDR3, as DNA: TGTGCCAGTAGTACTGGGATCGGGATTTTTACACCCCTCCACTTT. It yields the protein CASSTGIGIFTPLHF.

In its sample, this clone was seen a few times. The chain carries TRBV9 and TRBJ2-7; a possible D gene is TRBD2 (5 bases). The CDR3 covers 16 residues. V was cut by 4 bases and J by 0 bases, with 17 bases left in between. The V gene's germline CDR1 is SGDLS and CDR2 YYNGEE. CDR3 nucleotide sequence: TGTGCCAGCAGCCCCCACGGAAGCGGTACCTCCTACGAGCAGTACTTC. Its protein product is CASSPHGSGTSYEQYF.

This chain uses TRBV7-9 with TRBJ1-1, with D possibly TRBD1 on 5 matching bases. The V end was cut by 5 bases, the J end by 8 bases, with 18 bases between. The germline V gene has CDR1 SEHNR and CDR2 FQNEAQ (reference sequence). CDR3 length equals 14 residues. CDR3 DNA sequence: TGTGCCAGCAGCCAAGCGGCCGGGACTATGGAAGCTTTCTTT. The encoded protein is CASSQAAGTMEAFF.

J is TRBJ2-1 and V is TRBV7-6; 8 bases map to TRBD2. Germline CDR1 is SGHVS and CDR2 is FNYEAQ. The CDR3 extends over 15 amino acids. V shed 2 bases, J shed 8 bases, and the junction held 8 bases outside the gene matches. Written as DNA, the CDR3 is TGTGCCAGCAGCTTACGGTCGGGGGGGCATGATGAGCAGTTCTTC. Its protein product is CASSLRSGGHDEQFF.